This T cell receptor (beta chain) originates from a study of blood T cell repertoires in COVID-19. Study as a whole: From the United States, Italy and Spain came samples of acute and convalescent COVID-19. Sources were T cells, B-cell-depleted T cells, or PBMCs; the material itself was cDNA or gDNA.

As processed by the authors: The authors estimated nucleated cell counts from reference gene primer amplification. Here immunoSEQ multiplex PCR was the method, and the copy in TCRdb shows in-frame clones only, minus some. The V and J calls and clone size come from that table; D and trimming were worked out from the DNA. The profile shows approximately 20,000 clones, approximately 91% of them singletons. The V segment lost 2 bases and the J segment 5 bases; nucleotides outside the gene matches: 15. The CDR3 runs 18 residues. CDR1 and CDR2 (germline): SGHVS, FQNEAQ. Material: peripheral blood. This receptor was identified in a human donor in a cohort sampled during active COVID-19. This chain uses TRBV7-8 with TRBJ2-1, with 7 bases fitting TRBD2. This chain's CDR3 is CASSLRFGRGDQDNEQFF. The CDR3 bases are TGTGCCAGCAGCTTAAGGTTTGGACGGGGGGATCAGGACAATGAGCAGTTCTTC.